This TCR beta chain was recorded in a study of blood T cell repertoires in COVID-19. Germline trimming cut 4 bases from V and 8 bases from J; bases unmatched to any gene: 9. The CDR3 loop spans 15 amino acids. Germline values: CDR1 LGHNT, CDR2 FRNRAP. Clones were sequenced by immunoSEQ multiplex PCR, and TCRdb holds only the in-frame ones, with some missing. The sample lists over 200,000 clones; around 90% were seen once. Sequenced sample: PBMCs or T cells enriched from blood (not recorded which). The chain couples TRBV12-5 to TRBJ1-4, with TRBD1 matching over 8 bases. The clonotype was recovered from a woman aged 25 to 39 who had been exposed to COVID-19. CDR3 sequence (DNA): TGTGCTAGTGGTTCAGGTCAGGGGGCAAGGGAAAAACTGTTTTTT. Amino acids: CASGSGQGAREKLFF.